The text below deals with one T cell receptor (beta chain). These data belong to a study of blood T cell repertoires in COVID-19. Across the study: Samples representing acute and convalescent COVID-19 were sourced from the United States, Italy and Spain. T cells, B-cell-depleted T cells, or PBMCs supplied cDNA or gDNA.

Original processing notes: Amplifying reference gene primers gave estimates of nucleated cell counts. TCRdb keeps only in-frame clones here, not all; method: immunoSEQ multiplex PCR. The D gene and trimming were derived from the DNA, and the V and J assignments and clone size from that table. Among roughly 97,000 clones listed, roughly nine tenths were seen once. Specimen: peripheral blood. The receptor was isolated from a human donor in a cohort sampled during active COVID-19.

The DNA for the CDR3 is TGTGCCACCAAGACAGGGGGCGCACGGAATGAGCAGTTCTTC. This translates into CATKTGGARNEQFF. The chain joins TRBV24-1 to TRBJ2-1; 10 bases are shared with TRBD1. V gave up 8 bases and J gave up 7 bases; unmatched junction bases: 7. The CDR3 is 14 residues long. CDR1 and CDR2 from the germline V gene are KGHDR and SFDVKD.